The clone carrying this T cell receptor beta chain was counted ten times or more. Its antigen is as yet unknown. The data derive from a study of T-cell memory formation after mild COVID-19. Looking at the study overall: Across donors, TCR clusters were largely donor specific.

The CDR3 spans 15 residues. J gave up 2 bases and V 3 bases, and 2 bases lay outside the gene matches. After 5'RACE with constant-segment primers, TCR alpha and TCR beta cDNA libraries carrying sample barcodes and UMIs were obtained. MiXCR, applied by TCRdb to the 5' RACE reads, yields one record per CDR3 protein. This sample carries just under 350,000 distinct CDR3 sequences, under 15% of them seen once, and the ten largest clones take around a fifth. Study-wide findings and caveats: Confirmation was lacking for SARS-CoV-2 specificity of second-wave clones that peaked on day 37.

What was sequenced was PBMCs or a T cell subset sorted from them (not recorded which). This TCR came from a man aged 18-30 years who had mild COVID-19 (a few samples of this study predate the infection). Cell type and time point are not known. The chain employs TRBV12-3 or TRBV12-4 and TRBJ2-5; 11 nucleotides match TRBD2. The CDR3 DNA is TGTGCCAGCAGTTTCGGGACTAGCGGACAAGAGACCCAGTACTTC. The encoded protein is CASSFGTSGQETQYF.